This T cell receptor (beta chain) was identified during a study of identical twins. TCRdb called the 5' RACE reads again in MiXCR, with one record for every CDR3 protein. The sample gives around 480,000 distinct CDR3 sequences, 14% of which show up once; more than 0.8% is in the top ten. The CDR3 sequence is 15 residues long. Trimming stripped 7 bases from V and 6 bases from J, with 19 bases between. In germline, CDR1 is ENHRY, CDR2 SYGVKD. These data were also filed under a second study, of yellow fever vaccine responses in identical twins.

The chain couples TRBV10-3 to TRBJ2-1; possibly TRBD1 or TRBD2 for D (6 bases each). The source material was CD4+ T cells sorted from blood. The sequence derives from a young woman in good health. CDR3 loop: CAITGARDSRNEQFF. The CDR3 nucleotides read TGTGCCATCACGGGGGCGCGGGATAGCCGCAATGAGCAGTTCTTC.